A selection of T cell receptor beta chains follows, all from one sample in a study of siplizumab effects on memory and regulatory T cells. These receptors' antigens are unknown. The repertoire was sequenced with immunoSEQ multiplex PCR; TCRdb's copy has only in-frame clones and lacks some. The sample records fewer than 25,000 clones, approximately 44% being singletons. Sequencing was carried out using CFSE-low (dividing) CD4+ T cells sorted from an allogeneic mixed lymphocyte reaction. The receptors here all came from a human donor in good health; the cells came from an allogeneic mixed lymphocyte reaction. Some clones in this sample may be carry-over from other donors' samples. The CDR3 runs from the conserved cysteine through the conserved F or W. Each record gives: V gene, D gene, clone size, J gene, CDR3 length, CDR3 protein, CDR3 DNA. D genes are given only for firm matches. Size is omitted from some rows. Given values are once, few, many or a class for expanded clones.

V gene: TRBV10-3
D gene: NA
clone size: NA
J gene: TRBJ2-7
CDR3 length: 14
CDR3 protein: CATREALSSYEQYF
CDR3 DNA: TGTGCCACCAGGGAGGCCCTCAGCTCCTACGAGCAGTACTTC

V gene: TRBV9
D gene: TRBD2
clone size: NA
J gene: TRBJ2-5
CDR3 length: 16
CDR3 protein: CASSVAGRGARETQYF
CDR3 DNA: TGTGCCAGCAGCGTAGCGGGGCGGGGGGCGCGGGAGACCCAGTACTTC

V gene: TRBV10-3
D gene: NA
clone size: NA
J gene: TRBJ2-5
CDR3 length: 14
CDR3 protein: CAISESGTQETQYF
CDR3 DNA: TGTGCCATCAGTGAGTCGGGGACACAAGAGACCCAGTACTTC

V gene: TRBV6-6
D gene: TRBD2
clone size: NA
J gene: TRBJ2-7
CDR3 length: 13
CDR3 protein: CASRGGGSYEQYF
CDR3 DNA: TGTGCCAGCAGGGGCGGGGGATCCTACGAGCAGTACTTC

V gene: TRBV28
D gene: NA
clone size: few
J gene: TRBJ1-1
CDR3 length: 13
CDR3 protein: CASSSGPNTEAFF
CDR3 DNA: TGTGCCAGCAGTTCCGGACCGAACACTGAAGCTTTCTTT

V gene: TRBV6-5
D gene: TRBD1
clone size: once
J gene: TRBJ1-6
CDR3 length: 14
CDR3 protein: CASSPGTVNSPLHF
CDR3 DNA: TGTGCCAGCAGCCCCGGGACAGTTAATTCACCCCTCCACTTT

V gene: TRBV9
D gene: TRBD1
clone size: few
J gene: TRBJ2-2
CDR3 length: 15
CDR3 protein: CASSPSQGATGELFF
CDR3 DNA: TGTGCCAGCAGCCCATCACAGGGGGCAACCGGGGAGCTGTTTTTT

V gene: TRBV6-5
D gene: NA
clone size: few
J gene: TRBJ2-7
CDR3 length: 14
CDR3 protein: CASTRGLPTYEQYF
CDR3 DNA: TGTGCCAGCACCCGAGGACTACCAACCTACGAGCAGTACTTC

V gene: TRBV19
D gene: TRBD1
clone size: medium-sized
J gene: TRBJ1-2
CDR3 length: 13
CDR3 protein: CASSTGQGYGYTF
CDR3 DNA: TGTGCCAGTAGTACGGGACAGGGCTATGGCTACACCTTC

V gene: TRBV25-1
D gene: NA
clone size: few
J gene: TRBJ2-1
CDR3 length: 16
CDR3 protein: CASSGGGTYLRNEQFF
CDR3 DNA: TGTGCCAGCAGTGGGGGTGGGACTTACCTAAGGAATGAGCAGTTCTTC

V gene: TRBV5-1
D gene: NA
clone size: NA
J gene: TRBJ2-2
CDR3 length: 14
CDR3 protein: CASVRGVDTGELFF
CDR3 DNA: TGCGCCAGCGTGAGGGGGGTAGACACCGGGGAGCTGTTTTTT

V gene: TRBV6-5
D gene: NA
clone size: medium-sized
J gene: TRBJ2-7
CDR3 length: 14
CDR3 protein: CASSRDTPAYEQYF
CDR3 DNA: TGTGCCAGCAGTCGAGACACTCCAGCCTACGAGCAGTACTTC

V gene: TRBV18
D gene: NA
clone size: few
J gene: TRBJ2-7
CDR3 length: 14
CDR3 protein: CASSPSPVQYEQYF
CDR3 DNA: TGTGCCAGCTCACCATCCCCAGTTCAATACGAGCAGTACTTC

V gene: TRBV7-9
D gene: NA
clone size: medium-sized
J gene: TRBJ1-2
CDR3 length: 13
CDR3 protein: CASSLDVNYGYTF
CDR3 DNA: TGTGCCAGCAGCTTGGACGTCAACTATGGCTACACCTTC

V gene: TRBV7-9
D gene: TRBD2
clone size: NA
J gene: TRBJ2-5
CDR3 length: 14
CDR3 protein: CASIPRGGKETQYF
CDR3 DNA: TGTGCCAGCATCCCCCGGGGGGGGAAAGAGACCCAGTACTTC

V gene: TRBV9
D gene: TRBD2
clone size: few
J gene: TRBJ2-7
CDR3 length: 12
CDR3 protein: CASGGVGYEQYF
CDR3 DNA: TGTGCCAGCGGGGGGGTCGGCTACGAGCAGTACTTC

V gene: TRBV29-1
D gene: TRBD2
clone size: few
J gene: TRBJ2-1
CDR3 length: 13
CDR3 protein: CSVGLAGGLKQFF
CDR3 DNA: TGCAGCGTGGGACTAGCGGGAGGTCTAAAGCAGTTCTTC

V gene: TRBV7-9
D gene: NA
clone size: NA
J gene: TRBJ2-7
CDR3 length: 15
CDR3 protein: CASSLGGRVRQGQYF
CDR3 DNA: TGTGCCAGCAGCTTAGGTGGCAGGGTGAGACAAGGGCAGTACTTC

V gene: TRBV6-6
D gene: TRBD1
clone size: few
J gene: TRBJ2-7
CDR3 length: 15
CDR3 protein: CASSYPGQGLIEQYF
CDR3 DNA: TGTGCCAGCAGTTACCCCGGACAGGGCCTCATCGAGCAGTACTTC

V gene: TRBV7-6
D gene: TRBD2
clone size: NA
J gene: TRBJ2-1
CDR3 length: 14
CDR3 protein: CASSLGGGGGEQFF
CDR3 DNA: TGTGCCAGCAGCTTAGGAGGCGGGGGGGGCGAGCAGTTCTTC

V gene: TRBV19
D gene: NA
clone size: NA
J gene: TRBJ1-4
CDR3 length: 15
CDR3 protein: CASSISWALNEKLFF
CDR3 DNA: TGTGCCAGTAGTATCTCCTGGGCCCTAAATGAAAAACTGTTTTTT

V gene: TRBV19
D gene: NA
clone size: few
J gene: TRBJ2-7
CDR3 length: 13
CDR3 protein: CASSISLPNEQYF
CDR3 DNA: TGTGCCAGTAGTATCTCGTTACCTAACGAGCAGTACTTC

V gene: TRBV6-4
D gene: NA
clone size: NA
J gene: TRBJ1-1
CDR3 length: 13
CDR3 protein: CASSLDSYTEAFF
CDR3 DNA: TGTGCCAGCAGCCTGGACAGCTACACTGAAGCTTTCTTT

V gene: TRBV7-9
D gene: TRBD2
clone size: NA
J gene: TRBJ2-5
CDR3 length: 15
CDR3 protein: CASRSGAGGPETQYF
CDR3 DNA: TGTGCCAGCAGGTCGGGGGCGGGAGGGCCCGAGACCCAGTACTTC

V gene: TRBV6-5
D gene: TRBD1
clone size: NA
J gene: TRBJ2-7
CDR3 length: 14
CDR3 protein: CASRRGQGFKEQYF
CDR3 DNA: TGTGCCAGCCGCCGGGGACAGGGCTTTAAGGAGCAGTACTTC

V gene: TRBV6-6
D gene: TRBD1
clone size: NA
J gene: TRBJ1-2
CDR3 length: 15
CDR3 protein: CASSYSAGGLYGYTF
CDR3 DNA: TGTGCCAGCAGTTACTCCGCAGGGGGCTTATATGGCTACACCTTC

V gene: TRBV19
D gene: TRBD2
clone size: NA
J gene: TRBJ2-3
CDR3 length: 15
CDR3 protein: CASSPSGGVSYTQYF
CDR3 DNA: TGTGCCAGTAGCCCTAGCGGGGGGGTTTCTTATACGCAGTATTTT

V gene: TRBV6-5
D gene: NA
clone size: NA
J gene: TRBJ1-3
CDR3 length: 15
CDR3 protein: CASSYSASTGNTIYF
CDR3 DNA: TGTGCCAGCAGTTACTCTGCCAGCACTGGAAACACCATATATTTT

V gene: TRBV6-6
D gene: TRBD1
clone size: NA
J gene: TRBJ1-6
CDR3 length: 11
CDR3 protein: CASEGASPLHF
CDR3 DNA: TGTGCCAGCGAGGGGGCCTCACCCCTCCACTTT

V gene: TRBV27
D gene: NA
clone size: NA
J gene: TRBJ2-7
CDR3 length: 12
CDR3 protein: CASSSRGSEQYF
CDR3 DNA: TGTGCCAGCAGTTCGAGGGGCTCCGAGCAGTACTTC

V gene: TRBV7-9
D gene: NA
clone size: NA
J gene: TRBJ2-5
CDR3 length: 14
CDR3 protein: CASSFAEGGETQYF
CDR3 DNA: TGTGCCAGCAGCTTCGCTGAAGGGGGTGAGACCCAGTACTTC

V gene: TRBV27
D gene: NA
clone size: NA
J gene: TRBJ1-2
CDR3 length: 16
CDR3 protein: CASRFSGASANYGYTF
CDR3 DNA: TGTGCCAGCAGGTTTTCAGGGGCTAGCGCTAACTATGGCTACACCTTC

V gene: TRBV7-2
D gene: NA
clone size: NA
J gene: TRBJ2-3
CDR3 length: 12
CDR3 protein: CASSSPTATQYF
CDR3 DNA: TGTGCCAGCAGTAGCCCGACGGCGACGCAGTATTTT

V gene: TRBV5-1
D gene: NA
clone size: few
J gene: TRBJ2-1
CDR3 length: 18
CDR3 protein: CASSRSPLGSPHNNEQFF
CDR3 DNA: TGCGCCAGCAGCCGATCCCCCCTTGGGAGCCCACACAACAATGAGCAGTTCTTC

V gene: TRBV19
D gene: TRBD1
clone size: once
J gene: TRBJ2-4
CDR3 length: 16
CDR3 protein: CASSFGQGWTKNIQYF
CDR3 DNA: TGTGCCAGTAGTTTTGGACAGGGGTGGACCAAAAACATTCAGTACTTC

V gene: TRBV6-6
D gene: TRBD2
clone size: NA
J gene: TRBJ2-2
CDR3 length: 15
CDR3 protein: CASSWTSGSTGELFF
CDR3 DNA: TGTGCCAGCAGTTGGACTAGCGGATCAACCGGGGAGCTGTTTTTT

V gene: TRBV6-6
D gene: NA
clone size: NA
J gene: TRBJ2-7
CDR3 length: 12
CDR3 protein: CASTGSAYEQYF
CDR3 DNA: TGTGCCAGCACAGGGTCGGCCTACGAGCAGTACTTC

V gene: TRBV5-4
D gene: TRBD2
clone size: NA
J gene: TRBJ2-5
CDR3 length: 15
CDR3 protein: CASSLGLAGQETQYF
CDR3 DNA: TGTGCCAGCAGCCTTGGACTAGCGGGGCAAGAGACCCAGTACTTC

V gene: TRBV11-2
D gene: NA
clone size: once
J gene: TRBJ1-1
CDR3 length: 13
CDR3 protein: CASSLFSVLEAFF
CDR3 DNA: TGTGCCAGCAGCTTATTTTCAGTCCTAGAAGCTTTCTTT

V gene: TRBV2
D gene: TRBD2
clone size: few
J gene: TRBJ2-1
CDR3 length: 15
CDR3 protein: CASSGFLAGANEQFF
CDR3 DNA: TGTGCCAGCAGTGGATTTCTAGCGGGAGCGAATGAGCAGTTCTTC

V gene: TRBV30
D gene: TRBD2
clone size: few
J gene: TRBJ2-1
CDR3 length: 15
CDR3 protein: CAWSHSGGSYNEQFF
CDR3 DNA: TGTGCCTGGAGTCACAGCGGGGGCTCCTACAATGAGCAGTTCTTC

V gene: TRBV15
D gene: NA
clone size: NA
J gene: TRBJ1-1
CDR3 length: 15
CDR3 protein: CATSRRTGRWTEAFF
CDR3 DNA: TGTGCCACCAGCAGACGAACAGGGAGGTGGACTGAAGCTTTCTTT